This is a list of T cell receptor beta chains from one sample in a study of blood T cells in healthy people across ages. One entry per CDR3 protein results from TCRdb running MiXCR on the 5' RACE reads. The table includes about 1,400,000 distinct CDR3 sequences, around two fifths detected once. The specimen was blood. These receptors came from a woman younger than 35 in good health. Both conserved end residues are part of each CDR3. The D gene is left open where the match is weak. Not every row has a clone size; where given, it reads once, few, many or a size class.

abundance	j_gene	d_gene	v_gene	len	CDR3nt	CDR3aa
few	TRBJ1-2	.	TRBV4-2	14	TGTGCCAGCAGCCAAGTCAACCCCCTGGAAGGCTACACCTTC	CASSQVNPLEGYTF
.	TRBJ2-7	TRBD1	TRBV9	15	TGTGCCAGCAGCGCACAGGGGGAATACTACAATGAGCAGTACTTC	CASSAQGEYYNEQYF
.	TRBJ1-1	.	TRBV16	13	TGCGCCAGCAGCCAATCCACAGTGGCTGAAGCTTTCTTT	CASSQSTVAEAFF
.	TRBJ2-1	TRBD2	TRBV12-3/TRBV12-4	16	TGTGCCAGCAGCCATCGTGCGGGGGGGCCAAGCAATGAGCAGTTCTTC	CASSHRAGGPSNEQFF
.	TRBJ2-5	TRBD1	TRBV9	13	TGTGCCAGCAGTGAGGGGACAGAAGAGACCCAGTACTTC	CASSEGTEETQYF
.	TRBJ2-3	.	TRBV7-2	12	TGTGCCAGCAGCGCTTGGGCAGATACGCAGTATTTT	CASSAWADTQYF
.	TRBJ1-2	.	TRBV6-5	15	TGTGCCAGCAGTGCAAGATTGGGGGGCAGTTATGGCTACACCTTC	CASSARLGGSYGYTF
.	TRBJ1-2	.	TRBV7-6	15	TGTGCCAGCAGTTCCATACAGGGCAGGTTCGATGGCTACACCTTC	CASSSIQGRFDGYTF
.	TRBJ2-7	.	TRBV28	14	TGTGCCAGCAACGTAGGGGGGATTACCTACGAGCAGTACTTC	CASNVGGITYEQYF
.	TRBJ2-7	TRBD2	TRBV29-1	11	TGCAGCGCTGGGGGGGCCTACGAGCAGTACTTC	CSAGGAYEQYF
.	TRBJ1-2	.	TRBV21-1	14	TGTGCCAGCAGCAATCCGGGGCTGGTCTATGGCTACACCTTC	CASSNPGLVYGYTF
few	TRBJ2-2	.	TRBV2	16	TGTGCCAGCAGTGAAGTACCGGACACGAACACCGGGGAGCTGTTTTTT	CASSEVPDTNTGELFF
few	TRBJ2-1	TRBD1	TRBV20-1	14	TGCAGTGCTAGAGATCAAACAGGGGGAGGCGAGCAGTTCTTC	CSARDQTGGGEQFF
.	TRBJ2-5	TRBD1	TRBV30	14	TGTGCCTGGACGCTCGGACAGGGAAGGGGAGAACAGTACTTC	CAWTLGQGRGEQYF
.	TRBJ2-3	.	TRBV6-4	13	TGTGCCAGCAGTGGCGGGACAGCAGATACGCAGTATTTT	CASSGGTADTQYF
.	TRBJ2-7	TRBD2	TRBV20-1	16	TGCAGTGCTACTCTTCCGGGACTAGGATTAGCCTACGAGCAGTACTTC	CSATLPGLGLAYEQYF
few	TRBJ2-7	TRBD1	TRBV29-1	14	TGCAGCGTTGGTCCGGGACAGGCCCTCTACGAGCAGTACTTC	CSVGPGQALYEQYF
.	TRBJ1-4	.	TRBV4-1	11	TGCGCCAGCAGCCAACGCTCCGAACTGTTTTTT	CASSQRSELFF
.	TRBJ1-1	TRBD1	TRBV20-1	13	TGCAGTGCGAAGACAGGGCCCAACACTGAAGCTTTCTTT	CSAKTGPNTEAFF
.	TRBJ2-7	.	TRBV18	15	TGTGCCAGCTCCCTTGGGGAGGGGGGCTCCTACGAGCAGTACTTC	CASSLGEGGSYEQYF
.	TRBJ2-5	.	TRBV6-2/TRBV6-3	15	TGTGCCAGCAGTTATGGGCGGGCGAGGGAGGAGACCCAGTACTTC	CASSYGRAREETQYF
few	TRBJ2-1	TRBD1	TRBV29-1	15	TGCAGCGTTGAAACGGGACAGGGGGGCGTTTTACGGCAGTTCTTC	CSVETGQGGVLRQFF
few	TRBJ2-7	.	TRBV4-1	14	TGCGCCAGCAGCCAAGGACAGAGCGCCTTCGAGCAGTACTTC	CASSQGQSAFEQYF
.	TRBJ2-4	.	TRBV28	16	TGTGCCAGCAGTTTAGAATCGGCAGGGTCCGGAAACATTCAGTACTTC	CASSLESAGSGNIQYF
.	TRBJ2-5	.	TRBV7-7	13	TGTGCTAGCAGTGCGAGGGATTATGAGACCCAGTACTTC	CASSARDYETQYF
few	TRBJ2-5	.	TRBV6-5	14	TGTGCCAGCAGGACTACAGGGTCGCGAGAGACCCAGTACTTC	CASRTTGSRETQYF
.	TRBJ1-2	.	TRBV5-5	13	TGTGCCAGCAGATCCGGGACCTTCTATGGCTACACCTTC	CASRSGTFYGYTF
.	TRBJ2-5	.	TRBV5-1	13	TGCGCCAGCAGTTTCACCCTTGAGGAGACCCAGTACTTC	CASSFTLEETQYF
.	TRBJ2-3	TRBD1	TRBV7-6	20	TGTGCCAGCAGCCCTTACAGGGGGTACTTCAGTAAACTAAGCACAGATACGCAGTATTTT	CASSPYRGYFSKLSTDTQYF
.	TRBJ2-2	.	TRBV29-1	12	TGCAGCATCCGAGGCCCGGACGGGGAGCTGTTTTTT	CSIRGPDGELFF
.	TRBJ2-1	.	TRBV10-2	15	TGCGCCAGCAGTGATCAGGGGGGCGCCTACAATGAGCAGTTCTTC	CASSDQGGAYNEQFF
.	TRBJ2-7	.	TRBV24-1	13	TGTGCCACCAGTGATTCTAATGGCTACGAGCAGTACTTC	CATSDSNGYEQYF
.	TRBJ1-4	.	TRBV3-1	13	TGTGCCAGCAGCCAAGATCTTGTAGGATCCCTGTTTTTT	CASSQDLVGSLFF
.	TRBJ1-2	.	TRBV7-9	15	TGTGCCAGCAGCCCAACCGGGGCCCTCGACTATGGCTACGCCTTC	CASSPTGALDYGYAF
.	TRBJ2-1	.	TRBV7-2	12	TGTGCCAGCAGCTTGACTAGGATTGAGCAGTTCTTC	CASSLTRIEQFF
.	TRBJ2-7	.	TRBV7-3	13	TGTGCCAGCAGCGTTGTTTCCGGGGACGAGCAGTACTTC	CASSVVSGDEQYF
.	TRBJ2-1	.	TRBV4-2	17	TGTGCCAGCAGCCAAGATCTCTTGGGGAGACAGGCTGGTGAGCAGTTCTTC	CASSQDLLGRQAGEQFF
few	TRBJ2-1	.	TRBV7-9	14	TGTGCCAGCAGCTTCTCTATTGCCCCAAATGAGCAGTTCTTC	CASSFSIAPNEQFF
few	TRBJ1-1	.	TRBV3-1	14	TGTGCCAGCAGAAGCGCCGCTGGGGGCACTGAAGCTTTCTTT	CASRSAAGGTEAFF
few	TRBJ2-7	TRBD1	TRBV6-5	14	TGTGCCAGCAGTTACGGGACAGGGGCCCACGAGCAGTACTTC	CASSYGTGAHEQYF
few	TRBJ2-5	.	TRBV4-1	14	TGCGCCAGCAGGGGTTCGGCGGCCCAAGAGACCCAGTACTTC	CASRGSAAQETQYF
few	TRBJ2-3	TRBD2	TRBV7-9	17	TGTGCCAGCAGCTCTAGCGGGGGGGGCCGGCGCACAGATACGCAGTATTTT	CASSSSGGGRRTDTQYF
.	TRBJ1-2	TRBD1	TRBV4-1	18	TGCGCCAGCAGCCAAGGCCCCTACACCCGGACAGGCGACTATGGCTACACCTTC	CASSQGPYTRTGDYGYTF
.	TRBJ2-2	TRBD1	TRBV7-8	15	TGTGCCAGCATCCAGGGGGTCGCGAACACCGGGGAGCTGTTTTTT	CASIQGVANTGELFF
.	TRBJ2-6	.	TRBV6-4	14	TGTGCCAGCAGTGCTACCGCTGGGGCCAACGTCCTGACTTTC	CASSATAGANVLTF
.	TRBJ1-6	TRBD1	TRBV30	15	TGTGCCTGGAGTGTCAGGGGGTCGATTAGTTCACCCCTCCACTTT	CAWSVRGSISSPLHF